Given below is one T cell receptor beta chain in context. Its antigen is still unknown. These data are taken from a study of post-analysis software for immune sequencing data. Overall study results and limits: The F measure placed samples prepared in the same batch into strongly shared clusters. Patients showed TRBV5-6, TRBV5-1 and TRBV20-1 among a handful of TRBV segments more frequent than in controls. Controls had significantly higher normalized Chao1 diversity than multiple sclerosis patients.

Unique molecular identifiers tagged the TCR beta cDNA libraries. Input amounts of roughly 1 to 10 million T cells were used. These gave about 500,000 cDNA molecules, so each molecule approximated one T cell. TCRdb reanalysed the PCR reads using MiXCR and keeps one entry per CDR3 protein. The sample includes hundreds of thousands of distinct CDR3 sequences, less than 35% of them seen just once. V was clipped by 3 bases and J by 7 bases, with 16 bases between them. The CDR3 is made up of 15 amino acids. Germline CDR1 is SGHAT and CDR2 is FQNNGV. J is TRBJ2-1 and V is TRBV11-2; D might be TRBD2 (6 bases). Sequencing was carried out using blood. The TCR originated in a girl aged 5 to 17 with multiple sclerosis. CDR3: CASSLGAGVINEQFF. CDR3 nucleotides: TGTGCCAGCAGCTTGGGAGCGGGTGTTATTAATGAGCAGTTCTTC.